The clone carrying this T cell receptor (beta chain) was observed a single time. Its antigen is unknown. This PCR relied on a set of 60 Vbeta primers and 13 Jbeta primers. Only in-frame clones appear in the TCRdb table, and some are missing; sequencing was by immunoSEQ multiplex PCR. The sample lists about 160,000 clones; approximately 81% were seen once. The sample comes from a study of cytomegalovirus exposure and HLA in healthy donors. About the study: As released early, the data held about 85 million unique TCRs from HLA-typed donors.

General observations from the study: Three chains tied to CMV proved CMV antigen-specific in vitro.

The receptor comes from a boy between 2 and 10 years old in good health and CMV-seronegative. Sequenced material: PBMCs.

The CDR3 here is CASRTPDRSSWGYTF. The CDR3 DNA follows: TGTGCCAGCAGGACACCGGACAGGTCCTCCTGGGGCTACACCTTC. The chain uses TRBV6-9 and TRBJ1-2; TRBD1 aligns across 7 bases. In germline, CDR1 is MNHGY, CDR2 SVAAGI. The CDR3 contains 15 residues. V was pared by 6 bases and J by 8 bases, with 15 bases of the junction left unmatched.